This T cell receptor (beta chain) derives from a study of cytomegalovirus exposure and HLA in healthy donors. Study conclusions and caveats: Immune exposure information comprised only CMV serostatus.

PCR primers comprised 60 Vbeta and 13 Jbeta primers. The method was immunoSEQ multiplex PCR; TCRdb's version includes in-frame clones alone and lacks a portion of them. Among over 30,000 clones, about 63% were seen once, and the ten largest hold about a fifth. In the case of this clone: Its target is unknown.

V was trimmed by 6 bases and J by 7 bases, leaving 13 bases between them. The CDR3 covers 14 residues. Per the germline V gene, CDR1 is LGHNA and CDR2 is YNFKEQ. Input material: PBMCs. The receptor comes from a man aged 50-60 years in good health and CMV-seropositive. V is TRBV4-2 and J is TRBJ1-6, with D maybe TRBD1 (5 bases). The CDR3 DNA reads TGTGCCAGCAGACCGGGACGGGAGAATTCACCCCTCCACTTT. Translation gives CASRPGRENSPLHF.